The next 5 T cell receptor beta chains were all read from a single sample in a study of PD-L1 blockade in urothelial cancer. TCRdb's table, derived via immunoSEQ multiplex PCR, lists solely in-frame clones and lacks some. The table lists under 85,000 clones, around 93% of them singletons, with over 0.7% in the top ten. Regarding time point: peripheral blood 6 weeks after treatment start. The sample here was PBMCs, taken around atezolizumab (anti-PD-L1) treatment. These receptor sequences come from a woman of 80 years or more with urothelial cancer.

A few counts support this clone. The genes are TRBV7-3 and TRBJ2-1; 9 nucleotides align to TRBD2. Germline CDR1 reads SGHTA; CDR2 reads FQGTGA. Trimming cost V 4 bases and J 3 bases; bases outside gene matches: 4. The CDR3 consists of 15 residues. For the CDR3, the DNA is TGTGCCAGCAGCTCGGGACTAGCCTTCTACAATGAGCAGTTCTTC. Its protein product is CASSSGLAFYNEQFF.

J is TRBJ2-2 and V is TRBV5-1, with 9 nucleotides matching TRBD2. This CDR3 is 15 amino acids long. V dropped 4 bases and J dropped 0; count of bases not matched to a gene: 1. Germline V gene lookup returns CDR1 SGHRS and CDR2 YFSETQ. In nucleotides, the CDR3 is TGCGCCAGCAGCCCTAGCGGGACGAACACCGGGGAGCTGTTTTTT. This gives the protein CASSPSGTNTGELFF.

V usage is TRBV7-6 and J usage is TRBJ2-3; 14 positions match TRBD2. This CDR3 contains 20 residues. Germline V CDR1 and CDR2: SGHVS, FNYEAQ. The V segment lost 1 base and the J segment 6 bases; nucleotides outside the gene matches: 15. The CDR3 region is CASSLEDRTSGRFLWDTQYF. The CDR3 nucleotides read TGTGCCAGCAGCTTAGAGGATCGGACTAGCGGGAGGTTCCTTTGGGATACGCAGTATTTT.

This CDR3 reads CASSLRGGASQPQHF. The CDR3 region has the DNA TGTGCCAGCAGTTTACGAGGGGGCGCTTCTCAGCCCCAGCATTTT. The V call is TRBV27, the J call TRBJ1-5, with 7 positions matching TRBD1. This CDR3 is 15 amino acids long. Germline V lookup: CDR1 MNHEY, CDR2 SMNVEV (reference sequence). The V segment lost 2 bases and the J segment 6 bases; nucleotides outside the gene matches: 7.

This chain connects TRBV4-2 to TRBJ2-3; D is unresolved. The CDR3 extends over 16 amino acids. Looked up from germline, CDR1 is LGHNA and CDR2 is YNFKEQ. The V gene lost 0 bases and the J gene lost 2 bases, with 12 bases spanning the gap. In nucleotides, the CDR3 is TGTGCCAGCAGCCAAGAAGGTGGGCTTCTCACAGATACGCAGTATTTT. Amino acids: CASSQEGGLLTDTQYF.